Each of the 19 T cell receptor beta chains below was sequenced from the same sample in a study of T cell changes during pregnancy in multiple sclerosis. TCRdb's table, derived via immunoSEQ multiplex PCR, lists solely in-frame clones and lacks some. The data hold fewer than 70,000 clones, with about 88% observed a single time. Material: peripheral blood, obtained in the first trimester of pregnancy. These receptors were obtained from a female donor with multiple sclerosis, enrolled in a pregnancy study.

V and J are TRBV19 and TRBJ1-2; D gene uncertain. V was pared by 5 bases and J by 4 bases, with 11 bases between. Germline CDR1 reads LNHDA; CDR2 reads SQIVND (reference sequence). The CDR3 spans 13 residues. DNA of the CDR3: TGTGCCAGTAGTCCCCAGACTTCCTATGGCTACACCTTC. This codes for CASSPQTSYGYTF.

The chain uses TRBV9 and TRBJ2-7; TRBD2 aligns across 11 bases. Germline CDR1 and CDR2: SGDLS and YYNGEE. The CDR3 length is 17 residues. J was trimmed by 2 bases and V by 3 bases; bases with no gene match: 10. CDR3 sequence: CASSGGELAGAPYEQYF. CDR3 sequence (DNA): TGTGCCAGCAGCGGCGGTGAACTAGCGGGGGCACCCTACGAGCAGTACTTC.

This clone was observed once. The CDR3 region is CSVVLAGPNTEAFF. CDR3 in DNA: TGCAGCGTTGTTTTGGCAGGGCCCAACACTGAAGCTTTCTTT. The chain uses TRBV29-1 and TRBJ1-1, with D possibly matching TRBD1 (5 bases). The CDR3 spans 14 residues. Germline V gives CDR1 SQVTM, CDR2 ANQGSEA. The V gene lost 4 bases and the J gene lost 2 bases, with 14 bases spanning the gap.

V usage is TRBV4-2 and J usage is TRBJ1-5; 8 bases map to TRBD1. CDR1 and CDR2 from the germline V gene are LGHNA and YNFKEQ. The CDR3 contains 14 residues. J lost 4 bases, V lost 7 bases, and 6 bases had no gene match. The CDR3 loop reads CASTLGTGNQPQHF. DNA for the CDR3: TGTGCCAGCACCCTCGGGACAGGTAATCAGCCCCAGCATTTT.

This clone was recorded once. The chain links TRBV19 to TRBJ1-1, with 7 bases matching TRBD1. Germline trimming cut 6 bases from V and 1 base from J; bases unmatched to any gene: 8. CDR1 is LNHDA and CDR2 is SQIVND in the germline V gene (reference sequence). This CDR3 is 15 amino acids long. CDR3 sequence reads: CASRLTGEGNTEAFF. The CDR3 DNA follows: TGTGCCAGTAGGTTAACAGGGGAAGGGAACACTGAAGCTTTCTTT.

This chain links TRBV4-2 with TRBJ1-6, with TRBD1 matching 10 bases. V was clipped by 1 base and J by 7 bases; unmatched bases: 10. Germline V CDR1 and CDR2: LGHNA, YNFKEQ. The CDR3 covers 18 residues. The CDR3 bases are TGTGCCAGCAGCCAAGCCGGGACAGGGGCGGGTCGGAATTCACCCCTCCACTTT. It is translated as CASSQAGTGAGRNSPLHF.

This clone was observed a single time. The rearrangement links TRBV29-1 to TRBJ2-5, with TRBD2 identical over 12 bases. Looked up from germline, CDR1 is SQVTM and CDR2 is ANQGSEA. The length of the CDR3 is 14 residues. Trimming took 6 bases from V and 1 from J; bases not matched to a gene: 3. CDR3 region: CSVTSGGLQETQYF. CDR3 in DNA: TGCAGCGTCACTAGCGGGGGGCTCCAAGAGACCCAGTACTTC.

The chain couples TRBV11-3 to TRBJ1-1; tentatively, D is TRBD1 (5 bases). Germline CDR1 SGHNT, CDR2 YENEEA. CDR3 length equals 14 residues. Trimming removed 5 bases from V and 0 bases from J, with 10 bases in between. DNA for the CDR3: TGTGCCAGCAGCCCCTCAGGGTTGAACACTGAAGCTTTCTTT. Protein: CASSPSGLNTEAFF.

The V call is TRBV7-2, the J call TRBJ1-5, with TRBD1 matching over 7 bases. The germline CDR1 and CDR2 sequences are SGHTA and FQGNSA. V shed 3 bases and J 3 bases; nucleotides not matched to a gene: 5. The length of the CDR3 is 15 residues. CDR3 region: CASSFWDSSNQPQHF. The DNA of the CDR3 is TGTGCCAGCAGCTTCTGGGACAGTTCCAATCAGCCCCAGCATTTT.

The rearrangement links TRBV6-5 to TRBJ2-7; 10 bases match TRBD2. The junction had 3 bases not matched to a gene; V was cut back by 2 bases and J by 2 bases. Germline V gene lookup returns CDR1 MNHEY and CDR2 SVGAGI. CDR3 length equals 15 residues. In nucleotides, the CDR3 is TGTGCCAGCAGTTACGGGACTAGCGTAACCTACGAGCAGTACTTC. Its protein is CASSYGTSVTYEQYF.

The V and J genes are TRBV6-5 and TRBJ1-5; D gene unclear. Trimming left V 2 bases short and J 1 base short, with 9 bases between. This CDR3 contains 15 residues. In germline, CDR1 is MNHEY, CDR2 SVGAGI. This chain's CDR3 is CASSYRGWSNQPQHF. The CDR3 bases are TGTGCCAGCAGTTACCGCGGGTGGAGCAATCAGCCCCAGCATTTT.

The chain recombines TRBV5-6 with TRBJ2-3, with D possibly matching TRBD2 (6 bases). The CDR3 is 17 residues long. V lost 0 bases and J 1 base, leaving 15 bases between the germline ends. CDR1 and CDR2 (germline): SGHDT, YYEEEE. The CDR3 spells CASSLAGSARRTDTQYF. The DNA of the CDR3 is TGTGCCAGCAGCTTGGCCGGGAGTGCGCGGCGCACAGATACGCAGTATTTT.

J is TRBJ2-7 and V is TRBV30; 12 bases are shared with TRBD2. With 2 bases clipped from V and 3 bases from J, the junction kept 11 bases outside the gene matches. CDR3 length: 17 amino acids. The germline V gene encodes CDR1 GTSNPN and CDR2 SVGIG (reference sequence). CDR3: CAWSSSRTSGAYYEQYF. The DNA for the CDR3 is TGTGCCTGGAGTTCATCCCGGACTAGCGGGGCCTACTACGAGCAGTACTTC.

The chain uses TRBV18 and TRBJ1-1; TRBD1 might be the D (5 bases). Germline V gives CDR1 KGHSH, CDR2 LQKENI. The CDR3 sequence is 13 residues long. V was cut by 3 bases and J by 10 bases, with 15 bases left in between. CDR3 bases: TGTGCCAGCTCACCGCCTGGGGCAACGGGAGCTTTCTTT. This gives the protein CASSPPGATGAFF.

This clone was counted once. CDR3 sequence reads: CASSGVRGPYGYTF. DNA of the CDR3: TGTGCCAGCAGCGGGGTCAGGGGCCCCTATGGCTACACCTTC. This rearrangement joins TRBV27 to TRBJ1-2; tentatively, D is TRBD1 (6 bases). Between the trimmed V and J ends, which lost 6 bases and 4 bases, there was a span of 15 bases. CDR3 size: 14 residues. Germline V CDR1 and CDR2: MNHEY, SMNVEV (reference sequence).

The gene calls are TRBV2 and TRBJ2-3, with 13 nucleotides matching TRBD2. The germline V gene encodes CDR1 SNHLY and CDR2 FYNNEI. The CDR3 covers 15 residues. The ends lost 8 bases at V and 1 base at J; junction bases unmatched: 3. Written as DNA, the CDR3 is TGTGCCAGCGGGACTAGCGGGGACCGCACAGATACGCAGTATTTT. Protein sequence: CASGTSGDRTDTQYF.

This chain uses TRBV4-3 with TRBJ2-7, with TRBD1 matching 10 bases. CDR1 and CDR2 (germline): LGHNA, YSLEER. Trimming at V came to 3 bases and at J to 2 bases, leaving 10 bases not matched to a gene. The CDR3 covers 17 residues. The CDR3 is CASSHAKTGTGAYEQYF. For the CDR3, the DNA is TGCGCCAGCAGCCACGCAAAGACCGGGACAGGGGCCTACGAGCAGTACTTC.

This CDR3 is CAISEGGPHSNQPQHF. CDR3 nucleotide sequence: TGTGCCATCAGTGAGGGGGGCCCCCATAGCAATCAGCCCCAGCATTTT. V and J are TRBV10-3 and TRBJ1-5, with D possibly being TRBD1 (6 bases). Germline lookup yields CDR1 ENHRY and CDR2 SYGVKD. The CDR3 spans 16 residues. With 2 bases removed from V and 0 bases from J, the gap between germline ends came to 11 bases.

The chain is built from TRBV13 and TRBJ2-7; no definite D call. Looked up from germline, CDR1 is PRHDT and CDR2 is FYEKMQ (reference sequence). Trimming cost V 1 base and J 2 bases, with 9 bases left between them. CDR3 length equals 14 residues. For the CDR3, the DNA is TGTGCCAGCAGCTTAGATCGCAGAACCTACGAGCAGTACTTC. Amino acids: CASSLDRRTYEQYF.